This TCR beta chain was identified during a study of shared clonotypes between healthy human individuals. Whole-study results and caveats: For naive CD4 cells, roughly 5% of clonotypes were shared across a handful of donors. Against clonotypes common to all four donors, non-shared ones had lower generation probabilities.

As regards this clone: The antigen remains unidentified.

Clones were read by immunoSEQ multiplex PCR, and TCRdb kept only the in-frame ones, dropping some. The sample includes around 1.4 million clones, 97% to 99% of them seen just once. The V end was cut by 0 bases, the J end by 7 bases, with 13 bases between. Germline V gene lookup returns CDR1 SGDLS and CDR2 YYNGEE. The CDR3 has 14 amino acids. The TCR was taken from a man aged 25-45 years in good health. Sequences were obtained from naive CD4+ T cells sorted from blood. Subset reported: CD45RA+ positively selected. The chain couples TRBV9 to TRBJ1-1; D may be TRBD1 (5 bases). The CDR3 spells CASSVDASGVEAFF. CDR3 sequence (DNA): TGTGCCAGCAGCGTAGATGCCTCGGGGGTTGAAGCTTTCTTT.